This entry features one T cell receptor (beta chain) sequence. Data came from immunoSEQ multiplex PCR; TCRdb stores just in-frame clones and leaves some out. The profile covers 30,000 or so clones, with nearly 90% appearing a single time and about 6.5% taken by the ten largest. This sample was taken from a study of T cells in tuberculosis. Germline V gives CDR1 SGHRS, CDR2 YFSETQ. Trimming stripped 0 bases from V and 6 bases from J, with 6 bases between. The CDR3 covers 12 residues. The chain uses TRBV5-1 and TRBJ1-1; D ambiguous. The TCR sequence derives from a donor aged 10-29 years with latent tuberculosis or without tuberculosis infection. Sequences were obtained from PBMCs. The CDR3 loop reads CASSLGEAEAFF. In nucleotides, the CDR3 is TGCGCCAGCAGCTTGGGGGAGGCTGAAGCTTTCTTT.